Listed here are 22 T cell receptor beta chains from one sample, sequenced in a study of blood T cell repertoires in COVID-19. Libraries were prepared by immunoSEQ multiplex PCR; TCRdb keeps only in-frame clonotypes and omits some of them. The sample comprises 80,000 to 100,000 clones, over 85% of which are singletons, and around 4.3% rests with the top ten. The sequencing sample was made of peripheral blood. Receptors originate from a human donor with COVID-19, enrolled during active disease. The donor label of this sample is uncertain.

The CDR3, as DNA: TGTGCCAGCAGCTCCGGGACAGCCCAATTCTCCTACAATGAGCAGTTCTTC. Residues: CASSSGTAQFSYNEQFF. The rearrangement uses TRBV5-4 and TRBJ2-1, with 7 positions matching TRBD1. The CDR3 has 17 residues. Germline values: CDR1 SGHNT, CDR2 YYREEE (reference sequence). J was trimmed by 0 bases and V by 3 bases; bases with no gene match: 9.

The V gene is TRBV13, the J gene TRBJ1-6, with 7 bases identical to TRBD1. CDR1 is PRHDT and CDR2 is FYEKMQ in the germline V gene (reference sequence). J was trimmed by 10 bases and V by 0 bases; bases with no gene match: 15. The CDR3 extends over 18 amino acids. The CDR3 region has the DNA TGTGCCAGCAGCTTAGGGAGGGGGCGACTTCTCCGGCGCTCACCCCTCCACTTT. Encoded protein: CASSLGRGRLLRRSPLHF.

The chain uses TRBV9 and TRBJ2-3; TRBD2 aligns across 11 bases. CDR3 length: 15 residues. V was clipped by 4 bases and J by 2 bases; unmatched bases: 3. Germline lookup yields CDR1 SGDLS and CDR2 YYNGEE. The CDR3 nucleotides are TGTGCCAGCAGCCCTAGCGGGGGGCTCACAGATACGCAGTATTTT. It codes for CASSPSGGLTDTQYF.

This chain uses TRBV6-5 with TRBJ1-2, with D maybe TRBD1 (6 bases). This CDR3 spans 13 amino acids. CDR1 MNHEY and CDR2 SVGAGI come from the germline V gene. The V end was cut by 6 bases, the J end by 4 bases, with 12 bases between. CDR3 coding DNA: TGTGCCAGCAGGGACAGTGACCCCTATGGCTACACCTTC. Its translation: CASRDSDPYGYTF.

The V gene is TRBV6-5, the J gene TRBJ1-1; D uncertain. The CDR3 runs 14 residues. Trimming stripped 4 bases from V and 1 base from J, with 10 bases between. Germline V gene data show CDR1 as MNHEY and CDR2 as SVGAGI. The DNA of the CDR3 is TGTGCCAGCAGTTTCCGGGATTCGAACACTGAAGCTTTCTTT. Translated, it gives CASSFRDSNTEAFF.

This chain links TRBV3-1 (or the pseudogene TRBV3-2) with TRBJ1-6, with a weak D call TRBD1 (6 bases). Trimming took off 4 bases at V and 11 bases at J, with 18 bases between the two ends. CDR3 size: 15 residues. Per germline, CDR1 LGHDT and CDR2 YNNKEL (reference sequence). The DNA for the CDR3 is TGTGCCAGCAGCCCCCTGTTGGGCTCAGGGGCACCCCTCCACTTT. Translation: CASSPLLGSGAPLHF.

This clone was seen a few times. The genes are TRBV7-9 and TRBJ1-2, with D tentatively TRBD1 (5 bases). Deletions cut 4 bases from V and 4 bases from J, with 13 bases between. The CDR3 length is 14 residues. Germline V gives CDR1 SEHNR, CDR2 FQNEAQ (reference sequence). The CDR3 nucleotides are TGTGCCAGCAGCTATGGGGGAGGTCTCTATGGCTACACCTTC. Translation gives CASSYGGGLYGYTF.

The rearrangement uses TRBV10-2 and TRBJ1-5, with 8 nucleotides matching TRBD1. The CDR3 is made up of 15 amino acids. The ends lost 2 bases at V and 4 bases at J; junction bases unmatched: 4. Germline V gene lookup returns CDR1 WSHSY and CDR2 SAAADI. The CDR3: CASSERTGPNQPQHF. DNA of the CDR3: TGCGCCAGCAGTGAGAGGACAGGGCCGAATCAGCCCCAGCATTTT.

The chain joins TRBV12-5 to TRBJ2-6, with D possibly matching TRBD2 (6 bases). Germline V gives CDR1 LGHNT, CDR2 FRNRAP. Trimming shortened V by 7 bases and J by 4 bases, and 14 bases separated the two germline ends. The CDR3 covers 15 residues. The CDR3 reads CASAWGVPGANVLTF. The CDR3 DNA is TGTGCTAGTGCCTGGGGGGTTCCCGGGGCCAACGTCCTGACTTTC.

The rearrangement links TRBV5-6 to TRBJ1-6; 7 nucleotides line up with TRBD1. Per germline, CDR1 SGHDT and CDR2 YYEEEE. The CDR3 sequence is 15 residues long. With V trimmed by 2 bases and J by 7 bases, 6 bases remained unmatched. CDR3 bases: TGTGCCAGCAGCTTCGTTGACAGGGTAAATTCACCCCTCCACTTT. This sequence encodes CASSFVDRVNSPLHF.

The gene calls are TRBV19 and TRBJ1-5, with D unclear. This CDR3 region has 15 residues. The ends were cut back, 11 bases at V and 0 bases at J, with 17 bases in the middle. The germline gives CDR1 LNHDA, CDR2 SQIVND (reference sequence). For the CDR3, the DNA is TGTGCCGCCGGAGGGCGGTACGATAGCAATCAGCCCCAGCATTTT. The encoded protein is CAAGGRYDSNQPQHF.

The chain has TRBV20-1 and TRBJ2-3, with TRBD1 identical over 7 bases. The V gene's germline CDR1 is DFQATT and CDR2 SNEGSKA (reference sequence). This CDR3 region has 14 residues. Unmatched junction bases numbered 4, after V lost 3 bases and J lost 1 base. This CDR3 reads CSASPGQGTDTQYF. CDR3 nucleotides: TGCAGTGCTAGTCCCGGACAGGGCACAGATACGCAGTATTTT.

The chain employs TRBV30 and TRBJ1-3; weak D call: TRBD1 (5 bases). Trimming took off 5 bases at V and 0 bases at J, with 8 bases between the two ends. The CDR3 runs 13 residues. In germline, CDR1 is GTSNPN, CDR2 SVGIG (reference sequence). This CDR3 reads CAWDTGSGNTIYF. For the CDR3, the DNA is TGTGCCTGGGATACAGGCTCTGGAAACACCATATATTTT.

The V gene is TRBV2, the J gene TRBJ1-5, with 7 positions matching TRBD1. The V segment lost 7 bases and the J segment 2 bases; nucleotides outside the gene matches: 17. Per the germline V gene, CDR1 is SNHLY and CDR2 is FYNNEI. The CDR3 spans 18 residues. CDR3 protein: CASTSRRGLDGGNQPQHF. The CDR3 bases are TGTGCCAGCACCTCAAGGAGGGGGCTCGATGGGGGCAATCAGCCCCAGCATTTT.

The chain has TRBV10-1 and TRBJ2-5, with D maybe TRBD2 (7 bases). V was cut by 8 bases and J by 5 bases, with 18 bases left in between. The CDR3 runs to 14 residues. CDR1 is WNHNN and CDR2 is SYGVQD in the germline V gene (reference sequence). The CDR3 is CASPVGGRGETQYF. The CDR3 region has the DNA TGCGCCAGCCCGGTGGGGGGGCGCGGGGAGACCCAGTACTTC.

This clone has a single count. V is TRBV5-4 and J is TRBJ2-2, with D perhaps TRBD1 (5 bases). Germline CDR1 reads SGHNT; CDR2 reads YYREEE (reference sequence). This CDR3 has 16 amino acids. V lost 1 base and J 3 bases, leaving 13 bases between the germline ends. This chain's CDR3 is CASSLLPGMDTGELFF. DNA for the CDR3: TGTGCCAGCAGCTTGCTCCCAGGGATGGACACCGGGGAGCTGTTTTTT.

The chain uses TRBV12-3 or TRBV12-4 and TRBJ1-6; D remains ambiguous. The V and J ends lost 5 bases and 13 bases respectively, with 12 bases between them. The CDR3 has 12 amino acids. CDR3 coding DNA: TGTGCCAGCAGTCTACCCCTTGGTCCCCTCCACTTT. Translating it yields CASSLPLGPLHF.

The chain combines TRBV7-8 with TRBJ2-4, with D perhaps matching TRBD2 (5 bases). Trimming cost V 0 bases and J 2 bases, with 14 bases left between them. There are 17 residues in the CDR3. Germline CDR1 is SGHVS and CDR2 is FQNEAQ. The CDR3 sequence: CASSLARAGSSKNIQYF. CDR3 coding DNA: TGTGCCAGCAGCTTAGCGAGGGCGGGCTCCTCCAAAAACATTCAGTACTTC.

The CDR3 reads CASSPETANSPLHF. CDR3 coding DNA: TGCGCCAGCAGCCCCGAGACAGCTAATTCACCCCTCCACTTT. J is TRBJ1-6 and V is TRBV10-2; tentative D call: TRBD1 (5 bases). V lost 6 bases to trimming and J lost 6 bases, with 12 bases between them. CDR1 is WSHSY and CDR2 is SAAADI in the germline V gene. The CDR3 has 14 residues.

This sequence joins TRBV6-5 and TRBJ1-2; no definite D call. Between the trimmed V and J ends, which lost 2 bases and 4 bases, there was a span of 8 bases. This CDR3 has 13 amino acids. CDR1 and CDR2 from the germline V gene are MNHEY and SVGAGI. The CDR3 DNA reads TGTGCCAGCAGTTACGAGAATATCTATGGCTACACCTTC. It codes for CASSYENIYGYTF.

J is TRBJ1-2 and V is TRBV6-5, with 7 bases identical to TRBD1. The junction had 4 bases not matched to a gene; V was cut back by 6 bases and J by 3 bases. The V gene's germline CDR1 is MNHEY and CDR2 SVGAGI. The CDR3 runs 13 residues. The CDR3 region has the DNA TGTGCCAGCAGGCGACAGGGTTACTATGGCTACACCTTC. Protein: CASRRQGYYGYTF.

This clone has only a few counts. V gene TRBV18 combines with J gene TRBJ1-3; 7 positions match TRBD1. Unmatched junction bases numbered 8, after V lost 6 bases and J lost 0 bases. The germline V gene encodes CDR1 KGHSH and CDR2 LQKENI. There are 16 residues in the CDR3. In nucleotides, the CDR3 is TGTGCCAGCTCCTCGGCGGGACAGAGCTCTGGAAACACCATATATTTT. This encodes CASSSAGQSSGNTIYF.